This TCR beta chain was sequenced in a study of identical twins. This clonotype has only a few counts. Its antigen is as yet unknown. Addition of a universal primer site occurred through template switching, and cDNA carried unique molecular identifiers. TCRdb reprocessed the 5' RACE reads via MiXCR and lists one record per CDR3 protein. Among 500,000 to 650,000 distinct CDR3 sequences listed, around 7.4% were seen once. Study findings and constraints: Compared with unrelated sharing, twin-shared out-of-frame alpha sequences had more low-probability sequences. In monozygotic twins, models underestimated the sharing of out-of-frame TCR alpha. Cord blood's abundant beta clonotypes had fewer insertions, unlike memory repertoires.

These sequences were also reported in another study, on yellow fever vaccine responses in identical twins.

This receptor was obtained from a woman aged 18-30 years in good health. Sequenced material: PBMCs.

The CDR3 sequence: CASSPGAGGAYEQYF. The CDR3 region has the DNA TGTGCCAGCAGCCCCGGAGCGGGAGGGGCCTACGAGCAGTACTTC. The chain is built from TRBV3-1 and TRBJ2-7; 10 positions match TRBD2. CDR3 length: 15 residues. V shed 4 bases and J 2 bases; nucleotides not matched to a gene: 5. In germline, CDR1 is LGHDT, CDR2 YNNKEL (reference sequence).